One sample yielded the 8 T cell receptor beta chains listed below, sequenced in a study of blood T cell repertoires in COVID-19. This table comes from immunoSEQ multiplex PCR, and its TCRdb copy is limited to in-frame clones, with some not included. Of 120,000 or so clones in the sample, about 78% were seen once. Specimen: peripheral blood. The receptors were sampled from a man between 70 and 80 years old with acute or convalescent COVID-19.

The sample holds a few counts of this clone. The J gene is TRBJ1-1, the V gene TRBV5-4, with TRBD1 matching over 7 bases. The CDR3 loop spans 14 amino acids. Germline CDR1 is SGHNT and CDR2 is YYREEE (reference sequence). V lost 6 bases and J lost 8; bases outside the gene matches: 13. The CDR3 DNA reads TGTGCCAGCAACTGGGCAGGGGGAGGCCTCGAAGCTTTCTTT. It is translated as CASNWAGGGLEAFF.

The genes are TRBV5-8 and TRBJ2-1; 8 bases map to TRBD2. After removal of 2 bases from V and 0 bases from J, the junction contained 10 bases not matched to a gene. CDR3 size: 18 residues. The V gene's germline CDR1 is SGHTS and CDR2 YDEGEE. CDR3 bases: TGTGCCAGCAGCTTCAGTGCGGGCGGGGGGAGCTCCTACAATGAGCAGTTCTTC. This encodes CASSFSAGGGSSYNEQFF.

This chain connects TRBV3-1 (or the pseudogene TRBV3-2) to TRBJ1-1, with 10 bases that match TRBD1. The CDR3 is made up of 14 amino acids. V dropped 3 bases and J dropped 6; count of bases not matched to a gene: 4. CDR1 is LGHDT, CDR2 YNNKEL, per germline (reference sequence). This CDR3 is CASSQTGGYPEAFF. CDR3 DNA sequence: TGTGCCAGCAGCCAGACAGGGGGCTATCCTGAAGCTTTCTTT.

J is TRBJ1-5 and V is TRBV6-5; 10 bases align to TRBD1. The trim removed 2 bases at V and 7 bases at J, leaving 8 bases unmatched. CDR3 length: 16 amino acids. In germline, CDR1 is MNHEY, CDR2 SVGAGI. CDR3 nucleotide sequence: TGTGCCAGCAGTTACGGCGGGACAGGGGTTGGACAGCCCCAGCATTTT. Its protein is CASSYGGTGVGQPQHF.

There are a few counts of this clone. The chain employs TRBV7-9 and TRBJ2-3; 8 bases match TRBD2. V trimming: 2 bases; J trimming: 1 base; junction bases outside the gene matches: 5. The CDR3 runs 16 residues. The germline V gene has CDR1 SEHNR and CDR2 FQNEAQ (reference sequence). CDR3 protein: CASSLRLAIGTDTQYF. DNA for the CDR3: TGTGCCAGCAGCTTAAGACTAGCGATAGGCACAGATACGCAGTATTTT. Full variable domain (missing parts from reference TRBV7-9 and TRBJ2-3): DTGVSQNPRHKITKRGQNVTFRCDPISEHNRLYWYRQTLGQGPEFLTYFQNEAQLEKSRLLSDRFSAERPKGSFSTLEIQRTEQGDSAMYLCASSLRLAIGTDTQYFGPGTRLTVL.

The gene calls are TRBV7-2 and TRBJ1-5; tentative D call: TRBD1 (5 bases). CDR3 length: 15 amino acids. In germline, CDR1 is SGHTA, CDR2 FQGNSA. Trimming took 0 bases from V and 4 from J, leaving 10 bases between them. CDR3 residues: CASSLAGVENQPQHF. In DNA form, the CDR3 reads TGTGCCAGCAGCTTAGCAGGGGTAGAAAATCAGCCCCAGCATTTT.

The rearrangement joins TRBV4-3 to TRBJ2-2; TRBD2 matches at 8 bases. The J segment lost 4 bases and the V segment lost 0 bases, leaving 4 bases of the junction unmatched. This CDR3 contains 16 residues. From germline, CDR1 is LGHNA and CDR2 YSLEER. The CDR3 reads CASSQDLAGFTGELFF. The CDR3 DNA sequence: TGCGCCAGCAGCCAAGATCTAGCGGGTTTCACCGGGGAGCTGTTTTTT.

The chain carries TRBV6-5 and TRBJ1-1; D is unclear. The germline V and J ends were trimmed by 3 bases and 1 base, with 9 bases remaining between them. Germline V CDR1 and CDR2: MNHEY, SVGAGI. The CDR3 covers 14 residues. Written as DNA, the CDR3 is TGTGCCAGCAGTTATTCCCGGGGGAACACTGAAGCTTTCTTT. Encoded protein: CASSYSRGNTEAFF.